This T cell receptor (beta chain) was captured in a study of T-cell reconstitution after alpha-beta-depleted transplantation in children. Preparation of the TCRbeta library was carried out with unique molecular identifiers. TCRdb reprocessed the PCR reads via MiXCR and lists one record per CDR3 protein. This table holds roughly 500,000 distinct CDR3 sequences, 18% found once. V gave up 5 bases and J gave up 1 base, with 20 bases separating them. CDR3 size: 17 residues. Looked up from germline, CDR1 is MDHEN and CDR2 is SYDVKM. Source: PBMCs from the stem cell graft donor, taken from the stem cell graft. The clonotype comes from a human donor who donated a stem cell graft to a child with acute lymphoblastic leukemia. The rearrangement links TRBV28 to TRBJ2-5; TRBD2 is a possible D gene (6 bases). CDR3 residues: CASSVLGSGLFQETQYF. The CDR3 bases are TGTGCCAGCAGTGTATTAGGATCGGGACTCTTCCAAGAGACCCAGTACTTC. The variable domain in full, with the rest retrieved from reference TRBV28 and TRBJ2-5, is DVKVTQSSRYLVKRTGEKVFLECVQDMDHENMFWYRQDPGLGLRLIYFSYDVKMKEKGDIPEGYSVSREKKERFSLILESASTNQTSMYLCASSVLGSGLFQETQYFGPGTRLLVL.